This TCR beta chain was observed in a study of molecular identifiers for immune sequencing clone quantification. For the study at large: Replicate RNA from about 19,000 or 110,000 naive CD8 T cells formed five aliquots; four were sequenced.

TCRdb redid the calling of the PCR reads with MiXCR, one entry per CDR3 protein. The sample lists about 510,000 distinct CDR3 sequences; about a quarter were seen once. There are a few counts of this clonotype. Its specificity is unknown. Naive CD8 T cells underwent sorting with the CD8+CD4-CCR7+CD45RA+ definition. Germline V lookup: CDR1 MNHEY, CDR2 SVGAGI. V trimming: 6 bases; J trimming: 3 bases; junction bases outside the gene matches: 6. The CDR3 consists of 14 residues. Overall study findings and caveats: Clones that exceeded 20 RNA copies held over 98% of effector molecules, yet under 1% in naive cells.

V and J are TRBV6-5 and TRBJ2-7; TRBD1 agrees at 9 bases. What was sequenced was naive CD8+ T cells from blood, with Jurkat cell RNA spiked in. Subset specified: FACS-sorted CD8+CD4-CCR7+CD45RA+ naive T cells. The sequence was collected from a human donor in good health. Some libraries in this study had Jurkat cell RNA spiked in. CDR3 nucleotide sequence: TGTGCCAGCAGCTCCGGGACAGGGTACTACGAGCAGTACTTC. Protein: CASSSGTGYYEQYF.